A selection of T cell receptor beta chains follows, all from one sample in a study of identical twins. TCRdb fed the 5' RACE reads into MiXCR, producing one record per CDR3 protein. The sample shows about 530,000 distinct CDR3 sequences, about a fifth of them seen only once. The same specimen was also included in a second study, on yellow fever vaccine responses in identical twins.

The sequenced material came from CD4+ T cells sorted from blood. These receptors all come from a woman between 18 and 29 years old in good health. CDR3s include the opening cysteine and the closing phenylalanine or tryptophan. The D gene is left open where the match is weak. Not all rows give a size; the values are once, few, many and, for expanded clones, a class.

clone_size | d_call | j_call | cdr3_length | v_call | cdr3_aa | cdr3_nt
once | TRBD2 | TRBJ2-1 | 15 | TRBV7-3 | CASSSRTSNYNEQFF | TGTGCCAGCAGCTCCAGGACTAGCAACTACAATGAGCAGTTCTTC
few | . | TRBJ1-3 | 17 | TRBV18 | CASSPEPGLFSGNTIYF | TGTGCCAGCTCACCCGAACCGGGACTCTTCTCTGGAAACACCATATATTTT
. | . | TRBJ2-2 | 18 | TRBV24-1 | CASGGDQGPMTNTGELFF | TGTGCCTCCGGCGGAGACCAGGGTCCGATGACGAACACCGGGGAGCTGTTTTTT
few | . | TRBJ1-1 | 13 | TRBV29-1 | CSVEPGMNTEAFF | TGCAGCGTTGAACCGGGGATGAACACTGAAGCTTTCTTT
few | . | TRBJ2-3 | 15 | TRBV29-1 | CSVEESRGGTDTQYF | TGCAGCGTTGAAGAGAGCAGGGGTGGCACAGATACGCAGTATTTT
few | . | TRBJ2-2 | 15 | TRBV12-3/TRBV12-4 | CASSFGPPGTGELFF | TGTGCCAGCAGTTTTGGGCCACCGGGGACCGGGGAGCTGTTTTTT
. | . | TRBJ2-5 | 15 | TRBV7-2 | CASSSGQNHQETQYF | TGTGCCAGCAGCTCCGGACAGAACCACCAAGAGACCCAGTACTTC
. | TRBD2 | TRBJ2-7 | 13 | TRBV20-1 | CSAGQGLAYEQYF | TGCAGTGCTGGCCAGGGACTAGCGTACGAGCAGTACTTC
few | . | TRBJ2-5 | 13 | TRBV7-8 | CASSSAGSETQYF | TGTGCCAGCAGCTCCGCCGGGAGTGAGACCCAGTACTTC
few | . | TRBJ1-2 | 14 | TRBV12-3/TRBV12-4 | CASMNRDIDYGYTF | TGTGCCAGCATGAACCGGGACATAGACTATGGCTACACCTTC
. | TRBD1 | TRBJ1-6 | 15 | TRBV7-8 | CASSLRQGYNSPLHF | TGTGCCAGCAGCCTTAGACAGGGGTATAATTCACCCCTCCACTTT
. | TRBD2 | TRBJ2-3 | 15 | TRBV12-3/TRBV12-4 | CASSVRGGVGDTQYF | TGTGCCAGCAGTGTACGGGGGGGCGTAGGAGATACGCAGTATTTT
. | TRBD1 | TRBJ2-5 | 13 | TRBV15 | CATSSPQGETQYF | TGTGCCACCAGCAGCCCACAGGGGGAGACCCAGTACTTC
. | TRBD1 | TRBJ2-7 | 14 | TRBV28 | CASSQTGVRYEQYF | TGTGCCAGCAGTCAAACAGGGGTTCGCTACGAGCAGTACTTC
few | . | TRBJ1-4 | 12 | TRBV29-1 | CSAAATNEKLFF | TGCAGCGCTGCCGCAACTAATGAAAAACTGTTTTTT
few | . | TRBJ2-1 | 17 | TRBV7-9 | CASSFRPPSGWGNEQFF | TGTGCCAGCAGCTTTAGGCCCCCAAGCGGGTGGGGCAATGAGCAGTTCTTC
few | . | TRBJ2-3 | 12 | TRBV12-3/TRBV12-4 | CASSMTGLTQYF | TGTGCCAGCAGTATGACAGGCCTTACGCAGTATTTT
few | . | TRBJ2-2 | 14 | TRBV10-3 | CAITPTGNTGELFF | TGTGCCATCACCCCGACAGGGAACACCGGGGAGCTGTTTTTT
. | TRBD2 | TRBJ2-1 | 15 | TRBV11-3 | CASSSPTSRLSEQFF | TGTGCCAGCAGCTCCCCGACTAGCAGGTTAAGTGAGCAGTTCTTC
. | . | TRBJ2-1 | 15 | TRBV3-1 | CASSQEPFRGNEQFF | TGTGCCAGCAGCCAAGAACCATTCAGGGGCAATGAGCAGTTCTTC
. | . | TRBJ1-4 | 13 | TRBV12-3/TRBV12-4 | CASSFVPGEKLFF | TGTGCCAGCAGTTTCGTCCCTGGTGAAAAACTGTTTTTT
. | TRBD2 | TRBJ2-1 | 16 | TRBV2 | CASSDGLAGYSGEQFF | TGTGCCAGCAGTGATGGGCTAGCGGGATATTCTGGTGAGCAGTTCTTC
many | . | TRBJ1-6 | 13 | TRBV3-1 | CASSQVGDSPLHF | TGTGCCAGCAGCCAAGTTGGGGATTCACCCCTCCACTTT
few | TRBD1 | TRBJ2-1 | 16 | TRBV10-3 | CAISDAGTGVGDEQFF | TGTGCCATCAGCGATGCCGGGACAGGGGTCGGGGATGAGCAGTTCTTC
. | . | TRBJ2-3 | 13 | TRBV7-8 | CASSWADTDTQYF | TGTGCCAGCAGCTGGGCTGACACAGATACGCAGTATTTT
few | . | TRBJ2-7 | 14 | TRBV5-1 | CASSLGTFWKAQYF | TGCGCCAGCAGCTTGGGGACCTTTTGGAAAGCGCAGTACTTC
. | TRBD2 | TRBJ2-1 | 15 | TRBV6-1 | CASSTRLAGGPVQFF | TGTGCCAGCAGCACCCGACTAGCGGGAGGGCCGGTGCAGTTCTTC
once | TRBD2 | TRBJ2-3 | 14 | TRBV6-2/TRBV6-3 | CASTPSGGADTQYF | TGTGCCAGCACTCCTAGCGGGGGTGCAGATACGCAGTATTTT
. | TRBD1 | TRBJ2-1 | 20 | TRBV4-1 | CASSRIPGQVYQLGSNEQFF | TGCGCCAGCAGCCGCATTCCGGGACAGGTGTACCAATTAGGTAGCAATGAGCAGTTCTTC
. | . | TRBJ2-1 | 14 | TRBV28 | CASRPTGAGIGQFF | TGTGCCAGCAGACCTACAGGGGCGGGGATCGGGCAGTTCTTC
. | . | TRBJ2-3 | 16 | TRBV20-1 | CSARSFGTPNTDTQYF | TGCAGTGCTAGGTCGTTCGGGACCCCGAACACAGATACGCAGTATTTT
few | . | TRBJ2-1 | 17 | TRBV6-5 | CASSLKSGPKAVDEQFF | TGTGCCAGCAGTTTGAAATCCGGGCCAAAAGCGGTGGATGAGCAGTTCTTC
. | . | TRBJ1-5 | 13 | TRBV29-1 | CSVGQGLGQPQHF | TGCAGCGTGGGTCAGGGGCTGGGTCAGCCCCAGCATTTT
many | . | TRBJ1-2 | 12 | TRBV5-1 | CASSLEGYGYTF | TGTGCCAGCAGTTTGGAGGGATATGGCTACACCTTC
few | TRBD2 | TRBJ2-3 | 19 | TRBV20-1 | CSARVPASGSAGVPDTQYF | TGCAGTGCTAGAGTCCCCGCTAGCGGGAGTGCCGGGGTCCCAGATACGCAGTATTTT
. | . | TRBJ2-5 | 16 | TRBV7-9 | CASSLSQNLNRETQYF | TGTGCCAGCAGCTTAAGCCAGAACCTCAACCGGGAGACCCAGTACTTC
. | . | TRBJ2-2 | 15 | TRBV12-3/TRBV12-4 | CASSRIGGDTGELFF | TGTGCCAGCAGTCGTATAGGGGGTGACACCGGGGAGCTGTTTTTT
few | TRBD2 | TRBJ2-5 | 15 | TRBV7-8 | CASSQGLAAQETQYF | TGTGCCAGCAGCCAGGGACTAGCGGCCCAAGAGACCCAGTACTTC
. | TRBD2 | TRBJ2-7 | 13 | TRBV6-5 | CASSSSGRHEQYF | TGTGCCAGCAGTTCTAGCGGGAGACACGAGCAGTACTTC
few | TRBD1 | TRBJ2-2 | 18 | TRBV11-2 | CASSLDRRDRGRTGELFF | TGTGCCAGCAGCTTAGATCGGCGGGACAGGGGGCGCACCGGGGAGCTGTTTTTT